The 32 T cell receptor beta chains listed next were all sequenced from one sample in a study of spatial heterogeneity in lung cancer. Time point of the sample: sample taken at primary tumor resection. Sequencing covered unsorted whole RNA taken from tumor, nontumor lung or frozen PBMC. MiXCR, applied by TCRdb to the 5' RACE reads, yields one record per CDR3 protein. The sample includes approximately 92,000 distinct CDR3 sequences, more than 10% of them seen just once. The sequencing used PBMCs, collected at surgery. The receptors here all came from a male donor with early-stage non-small cell lung cancer.

In this sample, this clonotype turned up many times. The J gene is TRBJ2-7, the V gene TRBV7-9; D gene ambiguous. The germline gives CDR1 SEHNR, CDR2 FQNEAQ (reference sequence). This CDR3 has 13 amino acids. V lost 7 bases, J lost 0 bases, and 10 bases lay in between. For the CDR3, the DNA is TGTGCCAGCAAATCGACCAACTCCTACGAGCAGTACTTC. Translating it yields CASKSTNSYEQYF. Full variable domain (outside the CDR3, taken from reference TRBV7-9 and TRBJ2-7): DTGVSQNPRHKITKRGQNVTFRCDPISEHNRLYWYRQTLGQGPEFLTYFQNEAQLEKSRLLSDRFSAERPKGSFSTLEIQRTEQGDSAMYLCASKSTNSYEQYFGPGTRLTVT.

Only a few counts were recorded for this clonotype. The chain couples TRBV5-1 to TRBJ2-3; D might be TRBD2 (6 bases). The CDR3 length is 15 residues. Germline V gene lookup returns CDR1 SGHRS and CDR2 YFSETQ. The V end lost 2 bases, the J end lost 3 bases, and 13 bases lay between the germline ends. The CDR3 here is CASSFSGRGTDTQYF. As DNA, the CDR3 is TGCGCCAGCAGCTTCTCGGGGCGGGGTACAGATACGCAGTATTTT.

The table lists this clonotype with a few counts. This chain connects TRBV10-3 to TRBJ2-5, with 12 bases that match TRBD2. Per germline, CDR1 ENHRY and CDR2 SYGVKD. V lost 0 bases and J lost 3; bases outside the gene matches: 2. The CDR3 spans 16 residues. The CDR3 spells CAISESTSGRKETQYF. For the CDR3, the DNA is TGTGCCATCAGTGAGTCCACTAGCGGGAGGAAAGAGACCCAGTACTTC.

The sample holds a few counts of this clonotype. V and J are TRBV7-9 and TRBJ2-2, with no clear D. The CDR3 has 15 amino acids. Looked up from germline, CDR1 is SEHNR and CDR2 is FQNEAQ (reference sequence). Trimming pared 2 bases from V and 4 bases from J, leaving 11 bases between. The CDR3: CASSLRGASTGELFF. CDR3 in DNA: TGTGCCAGCAGCTTAAGAGGTGCTTCCACCGGGGAGCTGTTTTTT.

This clonotype was counted ten times or more. The chain carries TRBV2 and TRBJ2-7; D may be TRBD1 (6 bases). Trimming removed 3 bases from V and 2 bases from J, with 14 bases in between. Germline V gives CDR1 SNHLY, CDR2 FYNNEI. The CDR3 extends over 15 amino acids. The CDR3 DNA sequence: TGTGCCAGCAGTGATCCTGGACAGATTGCCTACGAGCAGTACTTC. Its protein product is CASSDPGQIAYEQYF.

The sample holds a few counts of this clonotype. The DNA for the CDR3 is TGTGCCAGCAGCTTAGGAGAATGGGGCACAGATACGCAGTATTTT. It encodes CASSLGEWGTDTQYF. The V call is TRBV7-9, the J call TRBJ2-3, with unresolved D. Between the trimmed V and J ends, which lost 1 base and 1 base, there was a span of 9 bases. In germline, CDR1 is SEHNR, CDR2 FQNEAQ (reference sequence). The CDR3 is made up of 15 amino acids.

The CDR3 region is CASSAVYGYEQYF. The CDR3 DNA reads as TGTGCCAGCAGCGCTGTGTACGGCTACGAGCAGTACTTC. V gene TRBV13 combines with J gene TRBJ2-7, with D unclear. Germline V CDR1 and CDR2: PRHDT, FYEKMQ (reference sequence). With 5 bases removed from V and 3 bases from J, the gap between germline ends came to 11 bases. CDR3 length: 13 amino acids.

This clonotype appeared a few times. The chain employs TRBV11-1 and TRBJ2-4; TRBD1 matches 9 bases. This CDR3 comprises 16 residues. J was trimmed by 5 bases and V by 5 bases; bases with no gene match: 10. From germline, CDR1 is SGHAT and CDR2 FQDESV (reference sequence). The CDR3 loop is CASSPGTGHGQNIQYF. CDR3 bases: TGTGCCAGCAGCCCGGGGACAGGGCACGGACAAAACATTCAGTACTTC.

Notes on this clonotype: A much larger clone sits a single nucleotide away, making a read error possible. V usage is TRBV30 and J usage is TRBJ2-1, with D perhaps matching TRBD1 or TRBD2 (5 bases each). V was pared by 7 bases and J by 2 bases, with 15 bases between. CDR1 and CDR2 from the germline V gene are GTSNPN and SVGIG (reference sequence). The CDR3 contains 14 residues. The CDR3 DNA sequence: TGTGCCTCCTCGGGGCACCTCCCCTACAATGAGCAGTTCTTC. Its translation is CASSGHLPYNEQFF.

This chain uses TRBV5-1 with TRBJ2-2; no firm D call. Trimming took 0 bases from V and 5 from J, leaving 11 bases between them. This CDR3 comprises 15 residues. CDR1 is SGHRS, CDR2 YFSETQ, per germline. This chain's CDR3 is CASSLVRAGTGELFF. The DNA of the CDR3 is TGCGCCAGCAGCTTGGTTAGGGCCGGGACCGGGGAGCTGTTTTTT.

This sequence joins TRBV4-3 and TRBJ1-1, with TRBD1 identical over 8 bases. J was trimmed by 0 bases and V by 3 bases; bases with no gene match: 9. This CDR3 contains 17 residues. Germline CDR1 LGHNA, CDR2 YSLEER. CDR3 loop: CASSQTPGGAVNTEAFF. The CDR3 DNA follows: TGCGCCAGCAGCCAGACTCCAGGGGGCGCCGTGAACACTGAAGCTTTCTTT.

This clonotype was recorded a few times. The V and J genes are TRBV9 and TRBJ1-1; tentatively, D is TRBD1 (5 bases). The V end was cut by 0 bases, the J end by 3 bases, with 6 bases between. The CDR3 extends over 13 amino acids. CDR1 and CDR2 (germline): SGDLS, YYNGEE. The CDR3 here is CASSVGGDTEAFF. The CDR3 DNA follows: TGTGCCAGCAGCGTAGGAGGGGACACTGAAGCTTTCTTT.

V and J are TRBV5-4 and TRBJ1-1, with D possibly matching TRBD1 (5 bases). Germline CDR1 SGHNT, CDR2 YYREEE (reference sequence). V shed 1 base and J shed 4 bases, with 20 bases lying between them. The CDR3 is 17 residues long. CDR3 DNA sequence: TGTGCCAGCAGCTTGCGGTTACAGGTTGCAATGGGCACTGAAGCTTTCTTT. Translated, it gives CASSLRLQVAMGTEAFF. Full variable domain (missing parts from reference TRBV5-4 and TRBJ1-1): ETGVTQSPTHLIKTRGQQVTLRCSSQSGHNTVSWYQQALGQGPQFIFQYYREEENGRGNFPPRFSGLQFPNYSSELNVNALELDDSALYLCASSLRLQVAMGTEAFFGQGTRLTVV.

The chain carries TRBV20-1 and TRBJ1-4; weak D call: TRBD1 (6 bases). CDR3 length: 12 residues. Germline V gene sequence: CDR1 DFQATT, CDR2 SNEGSKA (reference sequence). Trimming took off 3 bases at V and 15 bases at J, with 17 bases between the two ends. This CDR3 is CSASSEGQSVFF. The CDR3 DNA reads TGCAGTGCTAGCAGTGAGGGACAATCGGTGTTTTTT.

This clonotype was picked up many times. This chain uses TRBV4-1 with TRBJ2-7; D remains ambiguous. CDR3 size: 15 residues. Trimming left V 0 bases short and J 3 bases short, with 12 bases between. Germline assignment: CDR1 MGHRA and CDR2 YSYEKL. The DNA for the CDR3 is TGCGCCAGCAGCCAAGAAGGGTGGTCTCTCTACGAGCAGTACTTC. Translated, it gives CASSQEGWSLYEQYF.

A remark on this clonotype: It is likely a read error, because the conserved phenylalanine at the end of the CDR3 is missing. The rearrangement joins TRBV5-1 to TRBJ2-6, with a possible D match to TRBD2 (6 bases). V was trimmed by 4 bases and J by 4 bases, leaving 12 bases between them. CDR3 length: 15 residues. Germline V lookup: CDR1 SGHRS, CDR2 YFSETQ. CDR3: CASSVGGAGANVLTL. CDR3 bases: TGCGCCAGCAGCGTTGGAGGGGCCGGGGCCAACGTCCTGACTCTC.

This clonotype was counted between two and nine times. V and J are TRBV6-2 or TRBV6-3 and TRBJ1-5; D uncertain. The CDR3 loop spans 13 amino acids. CDR1 MNHEY and CDR2 SVGEGT come from the germline V gene. With 2 bases removed from V and 7 bases from J, the gap between germline ends came to 9 bases. The DNA for the CDR3 is TGTGCCAGCAGTTACGCCGACCGGCAGCCCCAGCATTTT. It specifies CASSYADRQPQHF.

The table lists this clonotype with many counts. V and J are TRBV30 and TRBJ1-2; no reliable D call. Trimming pared 0 bases from V and 7 bases from J, leaving 6 bases between. The CDR3 runs to 11 residues. Germline CDR1 reads GTSNPN; CDR2 reads SVGIG (reference sequence). In nucleotides, the CDR3 is TGTGCCTGGAGTGTATTTGGTGGCTACACCTTC. As protein: CAWSVFGGYTF.

This clonotype was counted at least ten times. V usage is TRBV10-2 and J usage is TRBJ1-1; unclear D gene. Between the trimmed V and J ends, which lost 4 bases and 1 base, there was a span of 4 bases. Germline V lookup: CDR1 WSHSY, CDR2 SAAADI. This CDR3 has 12 amino acids. The CDR3 loop is CASSAGNTEAFF. In DNA form, the CDR3 reads TGCGCCAGCAGTGCAGGGAACACTGAAGCTTTCTTT.

Many counts were recorded for this clonotype. The V call is TRBV7-2, the J call TRBJ2-7; D call uncertain. The CDR3 has 15 residues. In germline, CDR1 is SGHTA, CDR2 FQGNSA. With 5 bases removed from V and 0 bases from J, the gap between germline ends came to 14 bases. The CDR3 sequence: CASSPEAGSSYEQYF. The CDR3 DNA sequence: TGTGCCAGCAGCCCAGAGGCAGGCAGCTCCTACGAGCAGTACTTC.

This clonotype was recorded a few times. The gene calls are TRBV28 and TRBJ2-7, with TRBD2 matching over 9 bases. This CDR3 region has 16 residues. CDR1 and CDR2 from the germline V gene are MDHEN and SYDVKM. J gave up 1 base and V 4 bases, and 8 bases lay outside the gene matches. The chain's CDR3 is CASSSLLAGLSYEQYF. The CDR3 DNA reads as TGTGCCAGCAGTTCTCTACTAGCGGGTCTATCCTACGAGCAGTACTTC. Looking up the rest from reference TRBV28 and TRBJ2-7 gives the full variable domain: DVKVTQSSRYLVKRTGEKVFLECVQDMDHENMFWYRQDPGLGLRLIYFSYDVKMKEKGDIPEGYSVSREKKERFSLILESASTNQTSMYLCASSSLLAGLSYEQYFGPGTRLTVT.

This sequence joins TRBV7-9 and TRBJ2-5, with a tentative D call TRBD1 (6 bases). Germline assignment: CDR1 SEHNR and CDR2 FQNEAQ (reference sequence). V was clipped by 2 bases and J by 3 bases, with 7 bases between them. The CDR3 has 13 residues. CDR3 in amino acids: CASSLWTEETQYF. The CDR3 DNA sequence: TGTGCCAGCAGCTTATGGACAGAAGAGACCCAGTACTTC.

This clonotype was seen only a few times. CDR3 protein: CASSQGRGGETQYF. DNA of the CDR3: TGCGCCAGCAGCCAAGGAAGAGGAGGGGAGACCCAGTACTTC. V and J are TRBV4-1 and TRBJ2-5; D is possibly TRBD2 (6 bases). Trimming removed 1 base from V and 5 bases from J, with 11 bases in between. Germline assignment: CDR1 MGHRA and CDR2 YSYEKL. This CDR3 comprises 14 residues.

This clonotype was found a few times. The rearrangement links TRBV6-5 to TRBJ2-1; D not certain. With 6 bases removed from V and 0 bases from J, the gap between germline ends came to 12 bases. CDR1 MNHEY and CDR2 SVGAGI come from the germline V gene. This CDR3 is 15 amino acids long. CDR3 bases: TGTGCCAGCAGGGGTGTGGGCGGCTCCTACAATGAGCAGTTCTTC. The encoded protein is CASRGVGGSYNEQFF.

This chain uses TRBV9 with TRBJ2-7; D is perhaps TRBD1 (6 bases). Germline V gives CDR1 SGDLS, CDR2 YYNGEE. The CDR3 runs 15 residues. The V and J ends lost 4 bases and 2 bases respectively, with 16 bases between them. In DNA form, the CDR3 reads TGTGCCAGCAGCCCCGTCAGGGACACCACCTACGAGCAGTACTTC. Its protein product is CASSPVRDTTYEQYF.

The gene calls are TRBV6-2 or TRBV6-3 and TRBJ1-2; D not resolved. Germline lookup yields CDR1 MNHEY and CDR2 SVGEGT. V lost 2 bases and J 4 bases, leaving 17 bases between the germline ends. This CDR3 has 16 residues. This CDR3 is CASSYDVAGEVYGYTF. CDR3 nucleotides: TGTGCCAGCAGTTACGACGTGGCAGGAGAAGTCTATGGCTACACCTTC.

This clonotype was observed a few times. J is TRBJ2-2 and V is TRBV4-1; D unresolved. V dropped 0 bases and J dropped 4 bases, with 12 bases sitting between them. The CDR3 sequence is 16 residues long. The germline V gene has CDR1 MGHRA and CDR2 YSYEKL. As DNA, the CDR3 is TGCGCCAGCAGCCAAGAGGGAAGGGCCAGCACCGGGGAGCTGTTTTTT. This translates into CASSQEGRASTGELFF.

This clonotype appeared a few times. This chain connects TRBV5-1 to TRBJ1-6, with TRBD1 matching over 7 bases. The CDR3 extends over 15 amino acids. With 4 bases clipped from V and 7 bases from J, the junction kept 8 bases outside the gene matches. From germline, CDR1 is SGHRS and CDR2 YFSETQ. The CDR3: CASSLGTVDNSPLHF. The DNA for the CDR3 is TGCGCCAGCAGCCTGGGGACAGTCGACAATTCACCCCTCCACTTT.

This clonotype came up a few times. This rearrangement joins TRBV4-2 to TRBJ2-3; no reliable D call. The V gene lost 0 bases and the J gene lost 1 base, with 5 bases spanning the gap. This CDR3 comprises 14 residues. Germline CDR1 and CDR2: LGHNA and YNFKEQ. The CDR3 sequence: CASSQDSRTDTQYF. As DNA, the CDR3 is TGTGCCAGCAGCCAAGATTCCCGCACAGATACGCAGTATTTT.

In regard to this clonotype: This could be a read error, since a much larger clone is one nucleotide away. The chain is built from TRBV7-6 and TRBJ2-7; 8 nucleotides align to TRBD2. The CDR3 sequence is 16 residues long. After removal of 1 base from V and 3 bases from J, the junction contained 8 bases not matched to a gene. The germline V gene has CDR1 SGHVS and CDR2 FNYEAQ. The CDR3 loop reads CASSLEASGSGYEQYF. The CDR3 DNA sequence: TGTGCCAGCAGCTTAGAGGCTAGCGGGTCGGGCTACGAGCAGTACTTC.

This clonotype was observed at least ten times. The chain has TRBV5-6 and TRBJ2-1; D is unclear. The CDR3 consists of 14 residues. Trimming removed 4 bases from V and 4 bases from J, with 12 bases in between. CDR1 and CDR2 from the germline V gene are SGHDT and YYEEEE. Here the CDR3 DNA reads TGTGCCAGCAGCCCTCGTGGACCATACAATGAGCAGTTCTTC. It encodes CASSPRGPYNEQFF.

V and J are TRBV11-3 and TRBJ1-5; D gene uncertain. This CDR3 has 12 residues. Germline lookup yields CDR1 SGHNT and CDR2 YENEEA. V dropped 11 bases and J dropped 2 bases, with 10 bases sitting between them. The CDR3 loop is CAAGLCNQPQHF. In nucleotides, the CDR3 is TGTGCCGCGGGATTATGCAATCAGCCCCAGCATTTT.